The 26 T cell receptor beta chains below were found in one sample sequenced in a study of cytomegalovirus exposure and HLA in healthy donors. PCR involved 60 Vbeta and 13 Jbeta primers. Here immunoSEQ multiplex PCR was the method, and the copy in TCRdb shows in-frame clones only, minus some. The sample shows 35,000 to 55,000 clones, 77% of them seen only once. Sequenced sample: PBMCs. The source is a man younger than 40 in good health and CMV-seronegative.

With regard to this clone: One junction end does not reproduce the germline sequence, and a read error may be involved. The rearrangement links TRBV7-9 to TRBJ2-2; the D is unclear. The CDR3 is made up of 16 amino acids. Germline V gene lookup returns CDR1 SEHNR and CDR2 FQNEAQ (reference sequence). The CDR3 region is CSSSFPRGQNTGELFF. CDR3 sequence (DNA): TGTTCCAGCAGCTTTCCTCGTGGGCAGAACACCGGGGAGCTGTTTTTT.

V and J are TRBV7-9 and TRBJ2-3; 11 bases are shared with TRBD1. V trimming: 3 bases; J trimming: 8 bases; junction bases outside the gene matches: 7. The length of the CDR3 is 15 residues. CDR1 SEHNR and CDR2 FQNEAQ come from the germline V gene (reference sequence). Here the CDR3 reads CASSFPGQGAVTQYF. DNA for the CDR3: TGTGCCAGCAGCTTCCCTGGACAGGGGGCTGTTACGCAGTATTTT.

The V gene is TRBV28, the J gene TRBJ1-5; 7 bases match TRBD1. Per germline, CDR1 MDHEN and CDR2 SYDVKM. This CDR3 is built from 12 residues. Trimming took 9 bases from V and 7 from J; bases not matched to a gene: 6. DNA of the CDR3: TGTGCCAGTAGGGGGCTGGGGCAGCCCCAGCATTTT. Amino acid sequence: CASRGLGQPQHF.

A few counts support this clone. This rearrangement joins TRBV7-6 to TRBJ2-7; D may be TRBD2 (5 bases). Germline V lookup: CDR1 SGHVS, CDR2 FNYEAQ. V was trimmed by 7 bases and J by 4 bases, leaving 17 bases between them. This CDR3 is 14 amino acids long. The CDR3 loop reads CASTLEERVYEQYF. Written as DNA, the CDR3 is TGTGCCAGCACCCTGGAGGAGAGGGTGTACGAGCAGTACTTC.

The genes are TRBV9 and TRBJ1-1; 10 bases map to TRBD1. This CDR3 comprises 15 residues. Germline V gene lookup returns CDR1 SGDLS and CDR2 YYNGEE. Losses at the gene ends were 2 bases for V and 3 bases for J; bases not matched to a gene: 4. The CDR3 DNA reads TGTGCCAGCAGCGTGCCCGGGACAGGGGACACTGAAGCTTTCTTT. It encodes CASSVPGTGDTEAFF.

This sequence joins TRBV6-1 and TRBJ2-5; D may be TRBD2 (5 bases). The CDR3 consists of 13 residues. Germline values: CDR1 MNHNS, CDR2 SASEGT. V gave up 4 bases and J gave up 7 bases, with 13 bases separating them. CDR3 amino acids: CASSGPSRGTQYF. The DNA of the CDR3 is TGTGCCAGCAGTGGGCCCTCCCGGGGGACCCAGTACTTC.

This chain uses TRBV4-1 with TRBJ2-7; 7 bases fit TRBD1. Trimming removed 3 bases from V and 3 bases from J; junction bases left unmatched: 11. The CDR3 extends over 16 amino acids. Looked up from germline, CDR1 is MGHRA and CDR2 is YSYEKL. The CDR3 coding sequence is TGCGCCAGCAGCCACGCCTCGACAGGGACGGTCTACGAGCAGTACTTC. Amino acid sequence: CASSHASTGTVYEQYF.

This clone was seen only a few times. The chain uses TRBV4-1 and TRBJ2-7; TRBD2 agrees at 12 bases. Germline CDR1 is MGHRA and CDR2 is YSYEKL. The CDR3 spans 15 residues. J lost 4 bases, V lost 2 bases, and 3 bases had no gene match. The CDR3 coding sequence is TGCGCCAGCAGCCAACCGACTAGCGGGAGTTACGAGCAGTACTTC. It is translated as CASSQPTSGSYEQYF.

The chain uses TRBV5-6 and TRBJ1-2, with a possible D match to TRBD1 (6 bases). The CDR3 is made up of 14 amino acids. Germline CDR1 SGHDT, CDR2 YYEEEE. Deletions cut 0 bases from V and 6 bases from J, with 12 bases between. CDR3 in amino acids: CASSLERGWNGYTF. CDR3 DNA: TGTGCCAGCAGCTTGGAGAGGGGGTGGAATGGCTACACCTTC.

This clone was counted a single time. The V gene is TRBV7-9, the J gene TRBJ2-7; 7 nucleotides agree with TRBD2. This CDR3 comprises 15 residues. Unmatched junction bases numbered 8, after V lost 5 bases and J lost 1 base. Germline V gene lookup returns CDR1 SEHNR and CDR2 FQNEAQ (reference sequence). CDR3 sequence (DNA): TGTGCCAGCAGCCCAATGGGGCGGGGGTCCTACGAGCAGTACTTC. Translating gives CASSPMGRGSYEQYF.

V and J are TRBV4-1 and TRBJ2-7, with TRBD2 matching over 16 bases. The CDR3 consists of 15 residues. CDR1 is MGHRA and CDR2 is YSYEKL in the germline V gene. V lost 5 bases and J lost 2; bases outside the gene matches: 0. CDR3 sequence: CASSGTSGRAYEQYF. In DNA form, the CDR3 reads TGCGCCAGCAGCGGGACTAGCGGGAGGGCCTACGAGCAGTACTTC.

The rearrangement joins TRBV11-2 to TRBJ1-1, with a weak D call TRBD1 (6 bases). This CDR3 spans 16 amino acids. CDR1 and CDR2 from the germline V gene are SGHAT and FQNNGV. Trimming took off 5 bases at V and 4 bases at J, with 20 bases between the two ends. The CDR3 DNA reads TGTGCCAGCAGCCCATGGCGGCAGGGGCCCATCACTGAAGCTTTCTTT. This translates into CASSPWRQGPITEAFF.

The chain couples TRBV12-5 to TRBJ2-1; 13 positions agree with TRBD2. J lost 5 bases, V lost 3 bases, and 7 bases had no gene match. Germline V gene data show CDR1 as LGHNT and CDR2 as FRNRAP. CDR3 length equals 17 residues. CDR3 residues: CASGFGQGTSGNNEQFF. CDR3 in DNA: TGTGCTAGTGGTTTCGGACAGGGGACTAGCGGGAACAATGAGCAGTTCTTC.

This CDR3 is CASSKGSHEQFF. The CDR3 DNA sequence: TGTGCCAGCAGCAAAGGGAGCCATGAGCAGTTCTTC. The rearrangement links TRBV21-1 to TRBJ2-1; the table calls TRBD2, which could not be checked here. TRBV21-1 represents a pseudogene. The CDR3 covers 12 residues.

The chain recombines TRBV29-1 with TRBJ1-5; D may be TRBD1 (5 bases). Trimming pared 7 bases from V and 0 bases from J, leaving 13 bases between. The CDR3 sequence is 14 residues long. CDR1 SQVTM and CDR2 ANQGSEA come from the germline V gene. The CDR3 bases are TGCAGCGCCGTCCAGGGAACTAGCAATCAGCCCCAGCATTTT. Its protein product is CSAVQGTSNQPQHF.

The chain links TRBV27 to TRBJ2-7; 7 positions agree with TRBD1. The V gene end was trimmed by 8 bases and the J gene end by 4 bases; junction bases not matched to a gene: 8. This CDR3 has 13 amino acids. Per the germline V gene, CDR1 is MNHEY and CDR2 is SMNVEV (reference sequence). The CDR3 loop reads CASRTDRAYEQYF. In DNA form, the CDR3 reads TGTGCCAGCCGAACAGACAGGGCGTACGAGCAGTACTTC.

This chain joins TRBV27 and TRBJ1-1, with D perhaps TRBD1 (6 bases). Germline loops: CDR1 MNHEY, CDR2 SMNVEV (reference sequence). The V gene lost 6 bases and the J gene lost 8 bases, with 16 bases spanning the gap. This CDR3 is 13 amino acids long. This CDR3 is CASSRQDLSEAFF. The CDR3 bases are TGTGCCAGCAGCCGACAGGACCTCTCAGAAGCTTTCTTT.

This clone came up once. This chain links TRBV4-3 with TRBJ1-1; weak D call: TRBD1 (6 bases). The CDR3 extends over 14 amino acids. The V and J ends lost 1 base and 6 bases respectively, with 12 bases between them. The germline V gene has CDR1 LGHNA and CDR2 YSLEER. DNA of the CDR3: TGCGCCAGCAGCCAAGCCAAGGGGGGGGCTGAAGCTTTCTTT. Protein sequence: CASSQAKGGAEAFF.

This rearrangement joins TRBV5-8 to TRBJ1-5; D uncertain. The ends were cut back, 4 bases at V and 6 bases at J, with 11 bases in the middle. CDR1 SGHTS and CDR2 YDEGEE come from the germline V gene. The CDR3 runs to 13 residues. The CDR3 here is CASSRVPGQPQHF. In DNA form, the CDR3 reads TGTGCCAGCAGCCGTGTCCCGGGTCAGCCCCAGCATTTT. The full variable domain, with the rest looked up from reference TRBV5-8 and TRBJ1-5, is EAGVTQSPTHLIKTRGQQATLRCSPISGHTSVYWYQQALGLGLQFLLWYDEGEERNRGNFPPRFSGRQFPNYSSELNVNALELEDSALYLCASSRVPGQPQHFGDGTRLSIL.

V usage is TRBV15 and J usage is TRBJ2-7; the match to TRBD2 covers 7 bases. Germline V gene lookup returns CDR1 LNHNV and CDR2 YYDKDF (reference sequence). V was clipped by 1 base and J by 1 base; unmatched bases: 4. The CDR3 is made up of 15 amino acids. The DNA of the CDR3 is TGTGCCACCAGCAGAGGGCTAGCGGCATCCTACGAGCAGTACTTC. Amino acids: CATSRGLAASYEQYF.

V and J are TRBV19 and TRBJ2-3; D is perhaps TRBD2 (5 bases). This CDR3 is built from 14 residues. V was clipped by 6 bases and J by 2 bases, with 12 bases between them. Looked up from germline, CDR1 is LNHDA and CDR2 is SQIVND (reference sequence). CDR3 DNA sequence: TGTGCCAGTAGAGTAGGACTCTACACAGATACGCAGTATTTT. Its protein product is CASRVGLYTDTQYF.

This sequence joins TRBV28 and TRBJ2-5; D unresolved. The CDR3 has 12 amino acids. Germline CDR1 and CDR2: MDHEN and SYDVKM. The V and J ends lost 6 bases and 0 bases respectively, with 5 bases between them. The DNA of the CDR3 is TGTGCCAGCAGCCAGTACCAAGAGACCCAGTACTTC. Its translation is CASSQYQETQYF.

This clone was observed once. The gene calls are TRBV6-5 and TRBJ1-2, with 8 bases that match TRBD1. Germline V lookup: CDR1 MNHEY, CDR2 SVGAGI. The CDR3 runs 13 residues. The ends lost 5 bases at V and 6 bases at J; junction bases unmatched: 5. The CDR3 DNA reads as TGTGCCAGCAGTGTAACAGGGGGAGATGGCTACACCTTC. This encodes CASSVTGGDGYTF.

This clone showed up just once. The V and J genes are TRBV5-8 and TRBJ2-3; TRBD1 agrees at 9 bases. Trimming removed 4 bases from V and 4 bases from J; junction bases left unmatched: 7. The germline gives CDR1 SGHTS, CDR2 YDEGEE. The CDR3 is 15 residues long. DNA for the CDR3: TGTGCCAGCAGCCCCGGGACAGGGACAGCAGATACGCAGTATTTT. Encoded protein: CASSPGTGTADTQYF.

The CDR3 spells CASSLDRDTEAFF. Here the CDR3 DNA reads TGCGCCAGCAGCCTGGACAGGGACACTGAAGCTTTCTTT. The chain joins TRBV5-1 to TRBJ1-1, with 8 bases that match TRBD1. Germline V gene lookup returns CDR1 SGHRS and CDR2 YFSETQ. Trimming at V came to 4 bases and at J to 3 bases, leaving 2 bases not matched to a gene. The length of the CDR3 is 13 residues. Combining the CDR3 with reference TRBV5-1 and TRBJ1-1 gives the whole variable domain KAGVTQTPRYLIKTRGQQVTLSCSPISGHRSVSWYQQTPGQGLQFLFEYFSETQRNKGNFPGRFSGRQFSNSRSEMNVSTLELGDSALYLCASSLDRDTEAFFGQGTRLTVV.

The rearrangement uses TRBV30 and TRBJ2-5; 10 nucleotides match TRBD1. CDR1 and CDR2 (germline): GTSNPN, SVGIG (reference sequence). V lost 6 bases to trimming and J lost 5 bases; unmatched junction nucleotides: 6. The length of the CDR3 is 13 residues. The CDR3 nucleotides are TGTGCCTGCGACAGGGGGCGCCGGGAGACCCAGTACTTC. It yields the protein CACDRGRRETQYF.